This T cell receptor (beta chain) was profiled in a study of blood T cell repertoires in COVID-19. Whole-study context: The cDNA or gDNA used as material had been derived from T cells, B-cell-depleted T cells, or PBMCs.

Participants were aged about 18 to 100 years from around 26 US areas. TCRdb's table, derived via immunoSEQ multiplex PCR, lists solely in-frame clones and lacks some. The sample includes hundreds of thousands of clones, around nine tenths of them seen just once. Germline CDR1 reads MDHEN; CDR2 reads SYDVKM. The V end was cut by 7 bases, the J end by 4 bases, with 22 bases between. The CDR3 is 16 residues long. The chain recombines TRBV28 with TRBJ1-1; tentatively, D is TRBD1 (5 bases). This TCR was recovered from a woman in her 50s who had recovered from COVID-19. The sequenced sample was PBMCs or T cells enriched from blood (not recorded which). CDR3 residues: CASTRGVTPGGTEAFF. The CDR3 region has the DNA TGTGCCAGCACGCGGGGGGTGACCCCTGGAGGCACTGAAGCTTTCTTT.